A selection of T cell receptor beta chains follows, all from one sample in a study of response to subunit inactivated influenza vaccine. TCRdb recomputed calls from the RT-PCR reads with MiXCR, one row per CDR3 protein. Of some 150,000 distinct CDR3 sequences listed, around 12% are singletons. The same sample was also studied in work on T cells expressing NK-cell markers.

Sequences were derived from CD8+ T cells sorted from PBMCs, sampled about 12 days after vaccination. The receptors come from a man between 50 and 59 years old who received an inactivated influenza vaccine. Each CDR3 is given with its conserved first and last residue. A D gene is named only where the DNA matches it firmly. Some rows mark clone size as missing; the rest say once, few, many or name a class of expanded clone.

TRBJ1-2,TRBV2,.,few,TGTGCCAGCAGTGAGGGGGGTAACGATGGCTACACCTTC,CASSEGGNDGYTF
TRBJ1-4,TRBV12-3/TRBV12-4,.,.,TGTGCCAGCAGTTCTCGGCAAAGGGAGTATGAAAAACTGTTTTTT,CASSSRQREYEKLFF
TRBJ2-7,TRBV18,TRBD1,.,TGTGCCAGCTCACCGTTTGTAGTAGGGGGCCAGGACGAGCAGTACTTC,CASSPFVVGGQDEQYF
TRBJ2-5,TRBV4-3,TRBD1,few,TGCGCCAGCAGCCCATCAACAGGGGGCGGGGAGACCCAGTACTTC,CASSPSTGGGETQYF
TRBJ2-2,TRBV4-2,.,.,TGTGCCAGCAGCCCGGACGGAGATAACACCGGGGAGCTGTTTTTT,CASSPDGDNTGELFF
TRBJ2-5,TRBV7-9,.,.,TGTGCCAGCAGCTTAGGGGAGATCCAGTACTTC,CASSLGEIQYF
TRBJ1-1,TRBV2,.,few,TGTGCCAGCAGTGTTGGGACAAATATGAACACTGAAGCTTTCTTT,CASSVGTNMNTEAFF
TRBJ2-5,TRBV12-3/TRBV12-4,.,few,TGTGCCAGCAGTTATTCCTGGGGGACCCAGTACTTC,CASSYSWGTQYF
TRBJ2-2,TRBV5-1,TRBD1,many,TGCGCCAGCAGCTTGGAACTTGACAGGGGGTTCACCGGGGAGCTGTTTTTT,CASSLELDRGFTGELFF
TRBJ1-1,TRBV6-5,.,few,TGTGCCAGCAGTGGGGACGCTGAAGCTTTCTTT,CASSGDAEAFF
TRBJ2-7,TRBV6-6,.,.,TGTGCCAGCAGTTACTTTTCGGTGGACGAGCAGTACTTC,CASSYFSVDEQYF
TRBJ2-4,TRBV5-1,TRBD1,many,TGCGCCAGCAGCTGGGGGACAGAGAAAAACATTCAGTACTTC,CASSWGTEKNIQYF
TRBJ2-3,TRBV7-2,TRBD2,.,TGTGCCAGCAGCCTACGACTAGCGAATTCAGATACGCAGTATTTT,CASSLRLANSDTQYF
TRBJ2-3,TRBV19,.,few,TGTGCCAGTAACCCAGGCCTGGGGGACCGCACAGATACGCAGTATTTT,CASNPGLGDRTDTQYF
TRBJ2-1,TRBV9,.,few,TGTGCCAGCAGCGTAGATGGCGCCGTAAATGAGCAGTTCTTC,CASSVDGAVNEQFF
TRBJ2-7,TRBV20-1,.,.,TGCAGTGCTAGAGATTCATCCAGCCTCATCCACGAGCAGTACTTC,CSARDSSSLIHEQYF
TRBJ1-6,TRBV6-5,.,few,TGTGCCAGCAGTTATGTGCGTACTTCACCCCTCCACTTT,CASSYVRTSPLHF
TRBJ1-5,TRBV27,.,.,TGTGCCAGCAGTTTAACTGTGGGCCGCGGCAATCAGCCCCAGCATTTT,CASSLTVGRGNQPQHF
TRBJ2-7,TRBV7-9,TRBD1,.,TGTGCCAGCAGCTGGGACAGGGGGATAGGCGAGCAGTACTTC,CASSWDRGIGEQYF
TRBJ2-1,TRBV19,.,.,TGTGCCAGTAGTATCCCCTACAATAAGCAGTTCTTC,CASSIPYNKQFF
TRBJ1-1,TRBV24-1,.,.,TGTGCCACCAGATGGACAGACAACCTGAACACTGAAGCTTTCTTT,CATRWTDNLNTEAFF
TRBJ2-3,TRBV9,.,few,TGTGCCAGCAGCCCGGGACTCCGCGGGGTCACAGATACGCAGTATTTT,CASSPGLRGVTDTQYF
TRBJ2-2,TRBV28,.,few,TGTGCCAGCAGTTTAGTGAGACAAGTGAACACCGGGGAGCTGTTTTTT,CASSLVRQVNTGELFF